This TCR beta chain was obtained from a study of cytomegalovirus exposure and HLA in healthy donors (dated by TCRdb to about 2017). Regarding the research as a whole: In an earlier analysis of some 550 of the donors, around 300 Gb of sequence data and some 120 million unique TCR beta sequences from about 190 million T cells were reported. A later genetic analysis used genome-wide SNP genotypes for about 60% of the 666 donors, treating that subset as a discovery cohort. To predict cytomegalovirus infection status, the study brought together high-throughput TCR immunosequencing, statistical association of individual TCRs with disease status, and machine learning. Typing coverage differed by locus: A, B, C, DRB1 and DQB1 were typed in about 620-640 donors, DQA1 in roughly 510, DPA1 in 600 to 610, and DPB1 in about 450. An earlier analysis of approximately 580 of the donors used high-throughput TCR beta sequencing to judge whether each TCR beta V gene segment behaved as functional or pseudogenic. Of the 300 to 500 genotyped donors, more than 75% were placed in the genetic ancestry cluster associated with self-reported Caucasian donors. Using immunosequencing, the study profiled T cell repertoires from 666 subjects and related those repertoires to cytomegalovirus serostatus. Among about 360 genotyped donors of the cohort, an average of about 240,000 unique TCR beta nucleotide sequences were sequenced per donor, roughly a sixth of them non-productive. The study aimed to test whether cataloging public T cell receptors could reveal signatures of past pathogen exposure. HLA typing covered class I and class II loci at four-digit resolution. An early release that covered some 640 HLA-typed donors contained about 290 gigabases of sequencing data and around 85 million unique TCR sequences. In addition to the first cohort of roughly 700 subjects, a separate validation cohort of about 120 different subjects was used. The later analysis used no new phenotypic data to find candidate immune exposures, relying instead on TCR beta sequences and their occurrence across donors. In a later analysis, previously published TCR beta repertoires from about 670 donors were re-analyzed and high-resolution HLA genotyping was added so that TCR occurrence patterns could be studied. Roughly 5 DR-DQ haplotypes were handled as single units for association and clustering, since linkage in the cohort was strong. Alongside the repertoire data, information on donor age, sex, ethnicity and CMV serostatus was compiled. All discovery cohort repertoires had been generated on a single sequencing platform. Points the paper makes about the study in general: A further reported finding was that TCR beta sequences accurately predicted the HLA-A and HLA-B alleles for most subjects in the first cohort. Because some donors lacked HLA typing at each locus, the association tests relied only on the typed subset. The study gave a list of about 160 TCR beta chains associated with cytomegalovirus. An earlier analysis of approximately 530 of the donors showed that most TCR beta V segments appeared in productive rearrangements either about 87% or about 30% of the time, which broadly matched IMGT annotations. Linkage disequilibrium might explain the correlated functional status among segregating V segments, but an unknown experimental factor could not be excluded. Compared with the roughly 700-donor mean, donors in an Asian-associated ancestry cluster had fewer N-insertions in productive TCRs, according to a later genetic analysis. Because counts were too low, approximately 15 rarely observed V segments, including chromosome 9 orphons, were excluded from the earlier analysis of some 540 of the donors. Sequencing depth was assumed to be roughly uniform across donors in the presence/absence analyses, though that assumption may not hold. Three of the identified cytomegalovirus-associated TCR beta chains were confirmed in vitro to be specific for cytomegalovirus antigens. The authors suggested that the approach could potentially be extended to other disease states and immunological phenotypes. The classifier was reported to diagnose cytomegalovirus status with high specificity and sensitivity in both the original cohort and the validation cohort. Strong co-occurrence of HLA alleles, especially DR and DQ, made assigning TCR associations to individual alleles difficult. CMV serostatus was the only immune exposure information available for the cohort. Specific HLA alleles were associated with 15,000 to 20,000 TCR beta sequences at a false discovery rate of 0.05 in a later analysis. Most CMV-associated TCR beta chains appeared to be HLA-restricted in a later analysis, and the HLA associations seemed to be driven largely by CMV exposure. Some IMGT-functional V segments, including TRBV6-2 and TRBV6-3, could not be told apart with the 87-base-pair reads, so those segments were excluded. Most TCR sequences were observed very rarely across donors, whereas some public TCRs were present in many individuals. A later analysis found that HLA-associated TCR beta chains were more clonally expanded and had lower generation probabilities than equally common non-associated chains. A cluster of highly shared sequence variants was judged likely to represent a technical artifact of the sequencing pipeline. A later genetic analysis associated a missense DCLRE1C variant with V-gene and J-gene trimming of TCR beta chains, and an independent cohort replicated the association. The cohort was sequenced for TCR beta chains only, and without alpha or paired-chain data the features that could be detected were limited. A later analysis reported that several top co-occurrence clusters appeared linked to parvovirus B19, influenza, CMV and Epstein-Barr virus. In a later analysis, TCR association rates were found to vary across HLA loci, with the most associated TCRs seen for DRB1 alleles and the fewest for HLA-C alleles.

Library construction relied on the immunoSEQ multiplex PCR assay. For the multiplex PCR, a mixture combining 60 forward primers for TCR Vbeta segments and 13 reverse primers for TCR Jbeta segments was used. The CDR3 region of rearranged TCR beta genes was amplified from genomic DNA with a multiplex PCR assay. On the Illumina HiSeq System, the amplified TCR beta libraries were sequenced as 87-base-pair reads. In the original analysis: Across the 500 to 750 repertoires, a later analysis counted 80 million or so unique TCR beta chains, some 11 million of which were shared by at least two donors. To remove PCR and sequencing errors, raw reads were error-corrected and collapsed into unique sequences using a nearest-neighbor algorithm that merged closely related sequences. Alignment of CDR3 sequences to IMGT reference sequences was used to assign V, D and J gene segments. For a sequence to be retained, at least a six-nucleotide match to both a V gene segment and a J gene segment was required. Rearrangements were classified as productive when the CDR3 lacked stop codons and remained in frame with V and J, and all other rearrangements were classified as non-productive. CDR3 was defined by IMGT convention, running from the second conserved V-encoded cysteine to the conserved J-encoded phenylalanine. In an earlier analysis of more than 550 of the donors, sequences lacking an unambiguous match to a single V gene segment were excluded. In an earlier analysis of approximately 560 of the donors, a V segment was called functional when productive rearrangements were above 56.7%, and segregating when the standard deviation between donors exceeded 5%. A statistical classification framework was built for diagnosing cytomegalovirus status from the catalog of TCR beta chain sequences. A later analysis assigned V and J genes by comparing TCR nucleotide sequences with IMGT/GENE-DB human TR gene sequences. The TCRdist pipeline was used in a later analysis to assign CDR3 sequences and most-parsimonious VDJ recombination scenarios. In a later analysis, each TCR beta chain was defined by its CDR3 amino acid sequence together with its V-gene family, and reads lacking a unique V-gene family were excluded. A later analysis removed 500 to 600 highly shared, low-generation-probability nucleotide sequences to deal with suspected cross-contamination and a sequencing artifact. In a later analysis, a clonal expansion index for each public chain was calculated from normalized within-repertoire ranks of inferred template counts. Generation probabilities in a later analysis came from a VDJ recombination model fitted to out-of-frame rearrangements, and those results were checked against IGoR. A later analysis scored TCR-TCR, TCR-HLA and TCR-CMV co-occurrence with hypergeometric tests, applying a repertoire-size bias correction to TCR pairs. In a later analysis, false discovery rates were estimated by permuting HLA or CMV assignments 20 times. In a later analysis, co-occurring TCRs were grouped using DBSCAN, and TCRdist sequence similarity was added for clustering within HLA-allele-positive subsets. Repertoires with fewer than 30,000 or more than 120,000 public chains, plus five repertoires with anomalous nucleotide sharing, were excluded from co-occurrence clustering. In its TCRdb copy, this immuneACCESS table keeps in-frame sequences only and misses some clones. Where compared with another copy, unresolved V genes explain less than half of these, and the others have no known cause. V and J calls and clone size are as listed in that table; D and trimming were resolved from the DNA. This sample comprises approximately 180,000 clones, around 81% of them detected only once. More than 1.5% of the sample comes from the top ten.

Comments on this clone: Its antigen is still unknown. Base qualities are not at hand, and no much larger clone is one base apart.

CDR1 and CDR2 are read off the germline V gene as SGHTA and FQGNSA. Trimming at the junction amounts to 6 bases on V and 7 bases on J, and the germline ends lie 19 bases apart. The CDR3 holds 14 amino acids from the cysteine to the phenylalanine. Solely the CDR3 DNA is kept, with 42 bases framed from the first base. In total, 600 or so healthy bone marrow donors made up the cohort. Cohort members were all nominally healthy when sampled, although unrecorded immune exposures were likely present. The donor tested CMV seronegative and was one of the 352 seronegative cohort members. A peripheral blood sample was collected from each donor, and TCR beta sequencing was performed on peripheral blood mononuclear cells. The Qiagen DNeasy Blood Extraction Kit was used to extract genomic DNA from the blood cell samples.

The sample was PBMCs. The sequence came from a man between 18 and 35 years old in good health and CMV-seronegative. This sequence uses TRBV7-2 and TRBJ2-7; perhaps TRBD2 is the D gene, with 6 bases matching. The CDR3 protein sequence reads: CASSRAGLSGEQYF. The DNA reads TGTGCCAGCAGTCGAGCGGGTCTCTCAGGGGAGCAGTACTTC.